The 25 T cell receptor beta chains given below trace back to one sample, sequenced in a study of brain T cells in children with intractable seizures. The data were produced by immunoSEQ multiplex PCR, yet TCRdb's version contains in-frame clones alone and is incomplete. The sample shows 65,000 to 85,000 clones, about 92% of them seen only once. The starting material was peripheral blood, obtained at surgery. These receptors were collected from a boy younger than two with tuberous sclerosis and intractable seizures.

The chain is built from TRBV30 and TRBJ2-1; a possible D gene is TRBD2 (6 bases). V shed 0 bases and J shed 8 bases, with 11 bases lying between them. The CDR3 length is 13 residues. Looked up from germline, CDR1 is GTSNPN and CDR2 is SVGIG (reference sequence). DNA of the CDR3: TGTGCCTGGAGTGTACTAGCTGGGGATGAGCAGTTCTTC. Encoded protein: CAWSVLAGDEQFF.

The CDR3, as DNA: TGTGCCAGTAGTATATTGGGACAGGGGACGGGTGGCTACACCTTC. Translated, it gives CASSILGQGTGGYTF. This chain joins TRBV19 and TRBJ1-2; 10 bases match TRBD1. Germline V gives CDR1 LNHDA, CDR2 SQIVND (reference sequence). The CDR3 has 15 amino acids. The V and J ends lost 2 bases and 7 bases, in that order; junction bases with no gene match: 7.

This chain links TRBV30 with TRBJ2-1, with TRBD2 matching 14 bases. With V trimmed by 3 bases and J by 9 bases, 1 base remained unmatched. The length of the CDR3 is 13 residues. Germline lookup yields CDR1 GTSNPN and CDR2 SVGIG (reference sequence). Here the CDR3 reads CAWRGLAGAEQFF. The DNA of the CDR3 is TGTGCCTGGAGGGGACTAGCGGGGGCTGAGCAGTTCTTC.

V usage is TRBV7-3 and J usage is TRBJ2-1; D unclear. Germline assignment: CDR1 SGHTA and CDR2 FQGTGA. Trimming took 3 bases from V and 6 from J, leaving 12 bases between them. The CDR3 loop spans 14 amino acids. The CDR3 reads CASSFYLGSNEQFF. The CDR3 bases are TGTGCCAGCAGCTTTTATCTCGGTTCCAATGAGCAGTTCTTC.

The CDR3 DNA sequence: TGTGCCAGCAGCGCCGATGGGTTCGACGGGAATGAGCAGTTCTTC. It specifies CASSADGFDGNEQFF. This chain joins TRBV7-3 and TRBJ2-1; D remains ambiguous. V lost 5 bases and J lost 7, with 18 bases in between. In germline, CDR1 is SGHTA, CDR2 FQGTGA. This CDR3 region has 15 residues. Full variable domain (rest looked up from reference TRBV7-3 and TRBJ2-1): GAGVSQTPSNKVTEKGKYVELRCDPISGHTALYWYRQSLGQGPEFLIYFQGTGAADDSGLPNDRFFAVRPEGSVSTLKIQRTERGDSAVYLCASSADGFDGNEQFFGPGTRLTVL.

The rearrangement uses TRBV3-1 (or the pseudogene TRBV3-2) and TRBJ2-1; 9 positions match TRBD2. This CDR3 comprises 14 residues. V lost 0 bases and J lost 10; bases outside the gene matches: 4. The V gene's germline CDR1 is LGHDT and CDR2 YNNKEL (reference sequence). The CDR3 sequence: CASSQDFSGREQFF. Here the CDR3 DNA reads TGTGCCAGCAGCCAAGATTTTAGCGGGAGAGAGCAGTTCTTC.

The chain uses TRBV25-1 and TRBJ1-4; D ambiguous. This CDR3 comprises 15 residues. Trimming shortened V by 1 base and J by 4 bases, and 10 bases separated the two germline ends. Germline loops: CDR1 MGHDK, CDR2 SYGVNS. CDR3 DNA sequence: TGTGCCAGCAGTGAATGGGAGGGCGTTAATGAAAAACTGTTTTTT. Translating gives CASSEWEGVNEKLFF.

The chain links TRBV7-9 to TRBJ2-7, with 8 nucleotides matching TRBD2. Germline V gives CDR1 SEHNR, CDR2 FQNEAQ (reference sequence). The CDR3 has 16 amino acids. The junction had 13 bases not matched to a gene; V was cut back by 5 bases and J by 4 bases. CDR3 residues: CASSHAPREEVYEQYF. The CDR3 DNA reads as TGTGCCAGCAGCCACGCCCCGCGGGAGGAAGTATACGAGCAGTACTTC.

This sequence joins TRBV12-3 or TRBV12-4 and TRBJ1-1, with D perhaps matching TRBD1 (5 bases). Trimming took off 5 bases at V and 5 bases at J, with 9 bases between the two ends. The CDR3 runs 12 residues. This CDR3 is CASSGGTTEAFF. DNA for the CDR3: TGTGCCAGCAGTGGGGGGACGACTGAAGCTTTCTTT.

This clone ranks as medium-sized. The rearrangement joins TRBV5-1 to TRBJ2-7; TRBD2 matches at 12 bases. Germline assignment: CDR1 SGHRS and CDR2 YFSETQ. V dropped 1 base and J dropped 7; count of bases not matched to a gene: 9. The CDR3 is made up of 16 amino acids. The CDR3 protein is CASSLSSGRASWEQYF. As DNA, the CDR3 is TGCGCCAGCAGCTTGTCTAGCGGGAGGGCCTCGTGGGAGCAGTACTTC.

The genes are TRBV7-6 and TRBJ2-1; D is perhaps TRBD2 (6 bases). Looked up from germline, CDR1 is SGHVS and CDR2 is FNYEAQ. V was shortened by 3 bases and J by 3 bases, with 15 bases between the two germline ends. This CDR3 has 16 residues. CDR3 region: CASSFSGGPNYNEQFF. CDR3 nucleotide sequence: TGTGCCAGCAGCTTCTCCGGGGGTCCTAACTACAATGAGCAGTTCTTC.

This chain's CDR3 is CASGQGYNSPLHF. Here the CDR3 DNA reads TGTGCCAGCGGACAGGGCTATAATTCACCCCTCCACTTT. This rearrangement joins TRBV19 to TRBJ1-6; the match to TRBD1 covers 8 bases. Germline V gene data show CDR1 as LNHDA and CDR2 as SQIVND (reference sequence). After removal of 9 bases from V and 3 bases from J, the junction contained 1 base not matched to a gene. This CDR3 is built from 13 residues.

CDR3 in DNA: TGTGCCAGTAGGGGACGGTGGCGTGGCTACACCTTC. Amino acids: CASRGRWRGYTF. The chain couples TRBV19 to TRBJ1-2, with D perhaps TRBD1 (5 bases). Per the germline V gene, CDR1 is LNHDA and CDR2 is SQIVND (reference sequence). The CDR3 covers 12 residues. Trimming took off 6 bases at V and 7 bases at J, with 12 bases between the two ends.

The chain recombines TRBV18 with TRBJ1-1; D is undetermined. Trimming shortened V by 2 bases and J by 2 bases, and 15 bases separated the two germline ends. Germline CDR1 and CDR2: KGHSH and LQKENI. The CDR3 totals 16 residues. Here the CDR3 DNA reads TGTGCCAGCTCACCAGTCTTCGCCAGGAAAAACACTGAAGCTTTCTTT. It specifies CASSPVFARKNTEAFF.

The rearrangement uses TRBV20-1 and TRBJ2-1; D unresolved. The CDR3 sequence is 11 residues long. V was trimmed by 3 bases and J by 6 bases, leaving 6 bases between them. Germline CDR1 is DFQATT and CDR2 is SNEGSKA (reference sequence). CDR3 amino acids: CSARFVNEQFF. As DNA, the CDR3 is TGCAGTGCTAGGTTTGTCAATGAGCAGTTCTTC.

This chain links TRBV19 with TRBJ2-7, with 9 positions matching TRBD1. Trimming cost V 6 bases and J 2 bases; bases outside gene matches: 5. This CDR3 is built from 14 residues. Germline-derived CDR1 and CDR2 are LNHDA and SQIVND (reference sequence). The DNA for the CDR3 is TGTGCCAGTAGGGTCGGGACAGGGCCCTACGAGCAGTACTTC. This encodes CASRVGTGPYEQYF.

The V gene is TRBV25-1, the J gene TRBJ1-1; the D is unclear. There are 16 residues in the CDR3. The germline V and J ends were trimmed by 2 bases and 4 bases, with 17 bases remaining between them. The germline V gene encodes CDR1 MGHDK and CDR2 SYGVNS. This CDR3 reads CASSEKVRVLGTEAFF. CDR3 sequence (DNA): TGTGCCAGCAGTGAAAAGGTACGGGTTCTGGGCACTGAAGCTTTCTTT. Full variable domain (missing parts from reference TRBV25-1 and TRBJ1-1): EADIYQTPRYLVIGTGKKITLECSQTMGHDKMYWYQQDPGMELHLIHYSYGVNSTEKGDLSSESTVSRIRTEHFPLTLESARPSHTSQYLCASSEKVRVLGTEAFFGQGTRLTVV.

CDR3 sequence reads: CASSSQSVGGTRYEQYF. CDR3 sequence (DNA): TGTGCCAGCAGTTCCCAATCTGTCGGCGGAACCCGCTACGAGCAGTACTTC. The chain joins TRBV27 to TRBJ2-7; no clear D. Trimming removed 4 bases from V and 3 bases from J, with 22 bases in between. The CDR3 sequence is 17 residues long. Germline CDR1 is MNHEY and CDR2 is SMNVEV (reference sequence).

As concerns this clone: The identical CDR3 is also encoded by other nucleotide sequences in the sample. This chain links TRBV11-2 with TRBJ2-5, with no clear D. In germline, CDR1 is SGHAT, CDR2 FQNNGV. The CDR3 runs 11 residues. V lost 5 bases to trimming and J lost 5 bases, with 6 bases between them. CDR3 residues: CASSPRETQYF. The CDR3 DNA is TGTGCCAGCAGCCCGAGGGAGACCCAGTACTTC.

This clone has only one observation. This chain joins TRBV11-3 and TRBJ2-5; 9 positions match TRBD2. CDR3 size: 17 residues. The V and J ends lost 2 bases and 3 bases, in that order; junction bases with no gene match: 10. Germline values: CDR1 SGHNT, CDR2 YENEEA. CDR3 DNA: TGTGCCAGCAGCTTATGGACGCTAGCGGGGAGTGAAGAGACCCAGTACTTC. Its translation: CASSLWTLAGSEETQYF.

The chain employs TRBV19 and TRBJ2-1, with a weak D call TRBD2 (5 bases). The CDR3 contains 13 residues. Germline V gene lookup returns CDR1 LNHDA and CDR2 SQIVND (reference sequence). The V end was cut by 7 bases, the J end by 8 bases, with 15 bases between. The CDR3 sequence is CASNGRGEDEQFF. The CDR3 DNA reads TGTGCCAGTAATGGCCGGGGAGAGGATGAGCAGTTCTTC.

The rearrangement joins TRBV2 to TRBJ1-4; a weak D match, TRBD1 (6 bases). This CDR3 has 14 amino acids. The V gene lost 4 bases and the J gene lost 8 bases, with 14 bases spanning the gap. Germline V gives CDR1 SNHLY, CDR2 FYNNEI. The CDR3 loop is CASSGGATEEKLFF. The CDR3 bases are TGTGCCAGCAGTGGGGGGGCGACTGAAGAAAAACTGTTTTTT.

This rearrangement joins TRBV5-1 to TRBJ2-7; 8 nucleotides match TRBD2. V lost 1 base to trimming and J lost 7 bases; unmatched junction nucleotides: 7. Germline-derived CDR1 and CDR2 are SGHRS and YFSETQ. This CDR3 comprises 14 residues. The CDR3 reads CASSLTGGPREQYF. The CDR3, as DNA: TGCGCCAGCAGCTTGACGGGAGGGCCTCGTGAGCAGTACTTC.

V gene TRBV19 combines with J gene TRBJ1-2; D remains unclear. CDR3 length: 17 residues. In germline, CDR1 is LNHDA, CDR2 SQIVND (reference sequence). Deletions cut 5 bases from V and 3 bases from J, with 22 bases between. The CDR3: CASSAAWGFPAHYGYTF. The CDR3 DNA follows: TGTGCCAGTAGTGCCGCGTGGGGATTCCCTGCTCACTATGGCTACACCTTC.

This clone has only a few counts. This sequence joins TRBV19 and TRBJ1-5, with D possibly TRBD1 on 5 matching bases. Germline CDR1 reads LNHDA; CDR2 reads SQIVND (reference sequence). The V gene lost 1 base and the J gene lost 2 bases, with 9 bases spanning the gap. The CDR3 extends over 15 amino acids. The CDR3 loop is CASSIVAGRNQPQHF. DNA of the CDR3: TGTGCCAGTAGTATAGTGGCAGGGCGCAATCAGCCCCAGCATTTT. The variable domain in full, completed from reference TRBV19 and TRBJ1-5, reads DGGITQSPKYLFRKEGQNVTLSCEQNLNHDAMYWYRQDPGQGLRLIYYSQIVNDFQKGDIAEGYSVSREKKESFPLTVTSAQKNPTAFYLCASSIVAGRNQPQHFGDGTRLSIL.